Presented here are 7 T cell receptor beta chains from one specimen sequenced in a study of identical twins. Using its own MiXCR run on the 5' RACE reads, TCRdb lists one record per CDR3 protein. The sample carries 540,000 or so distinct CDR3 sequences, 20% to 25% recorded once. The same data also contributed to another study, on yellow fever vaccine responses in identical twins.

Input material: CD4+ T cells sorted from blood. All receptors derive from a woman aged 18-30 years in good health.

This chain joins TRBV4-1 and TRBJ2-7; the D gene is possibly TRBD1 (6 bases). CDR1 MGHRA and CDR2 YSYEKL come from the germline V gene. The CDR3 has 16 amino acids. Trimming took off 4 bases at V and 4 bases at J, with 20 bases between the two ends. CDR3 loop: CASSLVEGELGYEQYV. The CDR3 DNA follows: TGCGCCAGCAGCCTAGTCGAGGGGGAGCTGGGGTACGAGCAGTACGTC.

The chain joins TRBV9 to TRBJ1-1; tentative D call: TRBD1 (5 bases). Germline CDR1 is SGDLS and CDR2 is YYNGEE. This CDR3 is built from 14 residues. The V end was cut by 2 bases, the J end by 5 bases, with 13 bases between. The chain's CDR3 is CASSVAPGGTEAFF. CDR3 coding DNA: TGTGCCAGCAGCGTGGCCCCCGGGGGGACTGAAGCTTTCTTT.

This clonotype was seen more than once but under ten times. The gene calls are TRBV11-2 and TRBJ2-6; no definite D call. V was pared by 8 bases and J by 6 bases, with 5 bases between. The CDR3 sequence is 11 residues long. The germline V gene encodes CDR1 SGHAT and CDR2 FQNNGV. The CDR3 protein is CASATANVLTF. The CDR3, as DNA: TGTGCCAGCGCGACGGCCAACGTCCTGACTTTC.

As DNA, the CDR3 is TGTGCCAGCAGTTATAACAGCGATACGGGGTCTTTCTTT. This translates into CASSYNSDTGSFF. The V call is TRBV6-6, the J call TRBJ1-1; D unresolved. Germline-derived CDR1 and CDR2 are MNHNY and SVGAGI (reference sequence). Deletions cut 3 bases from V and 12 bases from J, with 17 bases between. The CDR3 contains 13 residues.

This clonotype has more than one count but fewer than ten. The chain is built from TRBV2 and TRBJ2-1; D is possibly TRBD1 (5 bases). The CDR3 has 13 residues. V was shortened by 11 bases and J by 7 bases, with 18 bases between the two germline ends. Per germline, CDR1 SNHLY and CDR2 FYNNEI. For the CDR3, the DNA is TGTGCCTTTTGGGATGCGAACAGGAATGAGCAGTTCTTC. It translates to CAFWDANRNEQFF.

The rearrangement links TRBV27 to TRBJ2-5; 14 positions agree with TRBD2. This CDR3 has 16 amino acids. Trimming cost V 6 bases and J 1 base; bases outside gene matches: 4. The V gene's germline CDR1 is MNHEY and CDR2 SMNVEV (reference sequence). The CDR3 DNA is TGTGCCAGCAGGGGACTAGCGGGGGCGCGCCAAGAGACCCAGTACTTC. It codes for CASRGLAGARQETQYF.

This clonotype was detected only a few times. V and J are TRBV12-3 or TRBV12-4 and TRBJ2-2; tentative D call: TRBD1 (6 bases). V was pared by 6 bases and J by 5 bases, with 25 bases between. CDR3 length: 18 amino acids. CDR3 DNA sequence: TGTGCCAGCAGCCAAGACGGTTGGGGCAGGGGAGATACCGGGGAGCTGTTTTTT. This sequence encodes CASSQDGWGRGDTGELFF.